This TCR beta chain emerged from a study of cytomegalovirus exposure and HLA in healthy donors. About the research overall: Assignment to the Caucasian-associated ancestry cluster applied to more than 75% of the 300 to 500 genotyped donors.

About this clone itself: Its target is not known.

Findings of the study overall: Earlier analysis yielded a pattern in which most TCR beta V segments were productive about 87% or about 30% of the time. Cytomegalovirus association was listed for around 180 TCR beta chains.

Germline V gene sequence: CDR1 GTSNPN, CDR2 SVGIG (reference sequence). V was pared by 5 bases and J by 5 bases, with 10 bases of the junction left unmatched. CDR3 size: 15 residues. The primer mix had 60 Vbeta and 13 Jbeta primers. Only in-frame clones appear in the TCRdb table, and some are missing; sequencing was by immunoSEQ multiplex PCR. The sample lists about 160,000 clones, over 60% seen once, with approximately 2.5% in the top ten. This TCR derives from a woman aged 25 to 39 in good health and CMV-seronegative. The chain is built from TRBV30 and TRBJ2-3; 10 bases align to TRBD1. The sequenced sample consisted of PBMCs. DNA for the CDR3: TGTGCCTGGTCCTTGGGACAGGGGTCGGGAGATACGCAGTATTTT. Translating gives CAWSLGQGSGDTQYF.